Given below is one T cell receptor beta chain in context. The target antigen is unknown. The sample comes from a study of cytomegalovirus exposure and HLA in healthy donors. Sequencing was performed with immunoSEQ multiplex PCR; in TCRdb, only in-frame clones are kept and a portion is missing. The sample consists of over 90,000 clones, about 95% of them appearing once. Study results and limitations: The study listed around 150 cytomegalovirus-associated TCR beta chains. A few of the chains that were CMV-associated were confirmed in vitro to be specific for CMV antigens. The dataset shows that most TCR sequences were rare, while some public TCRs occurred in many donors.

CDR1 and CDR2 (germline): SGHNT, YENEEA. The CDR3 contains 15 residues. Trimming at V came to 1 base and at J to 1 base, leaving 1 base not matched to a gene. It was the approximately 130-subject validation cohort, separate from the approximately 670-subject first cohort, to which the donors belonged. The sample comprised PBMCs. This receptor was taken from a woman between 18 and 30 years old in good health and CMV-seronegative. The V gene is TRBV11-3, the J gene TRBJ2-5; TRBD2 matches 9 bases. The CDR3 protein is CASSLGAGGQETQYF. DNA of the CDR3: TGTGCCAGCAGCTTAGGAGCGGGGGGCCAAGAGACCCAGTACTTC.